The rows below give T cell receptor beta chains drawn from one sample of a study of OX40 agonist ivuxolimab in advanced cancers. The assay was immunoSEQ multiplex PCR, and TCRdb's table has in-frame clones only and misses some. The sample yields 50,000 to 60,000 clones, roughly four fifths seen once. Here the sequenced sample was CD4+ or CD8+ T cells sorted from blood, taken in a trial of the OX40 agonist ivuxolimab. These receptor sequences come from an adult with an advanced solid tumor such as melanoma, head and neck, liver or kidney cancer. Each CDR3 is given with its conserved first and last residue. Each record gives: CDR3 length, clone size, V gene, D gene, J gene, CDR3 DNA, CDR3 protein. D genes are given only for firm matches. The size field is filled for only some rows; it gives once, few, many or a size class.

15	once	TRBV5-1	.	TRBJ2-5	TGCGCCAGCAGCCCGGCGGAGGGCCAGTTTGAGACCCAGTACTTC	CASSPAEGQFETQYF
16	.	TRBV4-1	.	TRBJ2-1	TGCGCCAGCAGCCAAGGTCTATCAACGGCCCACAATGAGCAGTTCTTC	CASSQGLSTAHNEQFF
15	.	TRBV27	.	TRBJ1-6	TGTGCCAGCAGTTCCCGGGGCCACTATAATTCACCCCTCCACTTT	CASSSRGHYNSPLHF
11	medium-sized	TRBV20-1	.	TRBJ2-7	TGCAGTGCAGGCAGCTACTACGAGCAGTACTTC	CSAGSYYEQYF
15	few	TRBV19	.	TRBJ2-2	TGTGCCAGTAGGTTCCGGGGGACGAACACCGGGGAGCTGTTTTTT	CASRFRGTNTGELFF
14	.	TRBV19	.	TRBJ2-2	TGTGCCAGTAGCGGGTATCCGGGGACCGGGGAGCTGTTTTTT	CASSGYPGTGELFF
15	.	TRBV14	TRBD2	TRBJ2-3	TGTGCCAGCAGTATTAGCGGGAGATACGCAGATACGCAGTATTTT	CASSISGRYADTQYF
15	.	TRBV27	TRBD2	TRBJ2-6	TGTGCCAGTCGGGACTACTCACTTGAGGCCAACGTCCTGACTTTC	CASRDYSLEANVLTF
17	once	TRBV5-4	TRBD2	TRBJ2-1	TGTGCCAGCAGCCCTGACCCGACTAGCGGGGTCTACAATGAGCAGTTCTTC	CASSPDPTSGVYNEQFF
12	.	TRBV5-4	.	TRBJ1-6	TGTGCCAGCAGCTTGGACGGCTCACCCCTCCACTTT	CASSLDGSPLHF
13	.	TRBV18	.	TRBJ2-7	TGTGCCAGCACACGACAGGATTCCTACGAGCAGTACTTC	CASTRQDSYEQYF
17	.	TRBV11-2	.	TRBJ2-6	TGTGCCAGCAGCTTGCCCCCTAACTTAGCAGGGGCCAACGTCCTGACTTTC	CASSLPPNLAGANVLTF
12	.	TRBV18	.	TRBJ2-3	TGTGCCAGCTCACCACCCACAGATACGCAGTATTTT	CASSPPTDTQYF
14	.	TRBV5-6	TRBD1	TRBJ2-7	TGTGCCAGCAGCTTGGTAAGGGGGCTGAACGAGCAGTACTTC	CASSLVRGLNEQYF
13	.	TRBV13	.	TRBJ2-7	TGTGCCAGCAGCTTAATGGCTCCAGGGGAGCAGTACTTC	CASSLMAPGEQYF
16	.	TRBV5-5	TRBD2	TRBJ2-1	TGTGCCAGCAGCACTAGCGGGAGGAGTTCCTACAATGAGCAGTTCTTC	CASSTSGRSSYNEQFF
12	.	TRBV11-3	.	TRBJ2-7	TGTGCCAGCACCTACAGGGACTCCGAGCAGTACTTC	CASTYRDSEQYF
15	.	TRBV5-1	.	TRBJ2-2	TGCGCCAGCAGCTTACGGGACACCTACACCGGGGAGCTGGTTTTT	CASSLRDTYTGELVF
11	few	TRBV7-9	.	TRBJ1-2	TGTGCCAGCAGCTTAGCGGGGGGCTACACCTTC	CASSLAGGYTF
12	few	TRBV7-9	.	TRBJ1-5	TGTGCCAGCGGGGTAGATAATCAGCCCCAGCATTTT	CASGVDNQPQHF
13	.	TRBV4-3	.	TRBJ2-7	TGCGCCAGCAGCCAAGACGCCCGGGGAGAGCAGTACTTC	CASSQDARGEQYF
15	.	TRBV14	TRBD2	TRBJ2-1	TGTGCCAGCAGCCAAGATAGCGGGAGAATGCGTGAGCAGTTCTTC	CASSQDSGRMREQFF
15	.	TRBV9	.	TRBJ2-7	TGTGCCAGCAGCGTAGACAGCACCCCGTTCTACGAGCAGTACTTC	CASSVDSTPFYEQYF
18	.	TRBV7-8	TRBD2	TRBJ2-1	TGTGCCAGCAGCCCGAGACTAGCAAGATCTAACGGCTACAATGAGCAGTTCTTC	CASSPRLARSNGYNEQFF
16	once	TRBV5-6	TRBD1	TRBJ1-6	TGTGCCAGCAGCTTTCGGGGAGGGGGCAGGAGTTCACCCCTCCACTTT	CASSFRGGGRSSPLHF
16	.	TRBV27	.	TRBJ1-2	TGTGCCAGCAGTTTAGGGTCAGGGAGAACAAACTATGGCTACACCTTC	CASSLGSGRTNYGYTF
13	.	TRBV9	.	TRBJ2-5	TGTGCCAGCAGCAGAGGGACGGAAGAGACCCAGTACTTC	CASSRGTEETQYF
14	.	TRBV19	.	TRBJ2-7	TGTGCCAGTAGTATATCGGCTCGCAGTTACGAGCAGTACTTC	CASSISARSYEQYF